These 8 T cell receptor beta chains were all obtained from the same sample, sequenced in a study of cytomegalovirus exposure and HLA in healthy donors (dated by TCRdb to the late 2010s). The method behind the library was the immunoSEQ multiplex PCR assay. A mixture of 60 forward primers for TCR Vbeta segments and 13 reverse primers for TCR Jbeta segments was used in the multiplex PCR. Sourced from immuneACCESS, this table was stored by TCRdb with only in-frame sequences that have V and J called. A share of the clones is absent; for the studies checked, an unresolved V gene accounts for under half, and the remainder has no known explanation. This sample holds around 200,000 clones; around three quarters were observed only once. The ten largest clones represent about 2.3% of the sample. The material sequenced was PBMCs. The receptors here all came from a woman aged 50 to 60 in good health and CMV-seronegative.

In nucleotides, the CDR3 is TGCGCCAGCAGCCTAAAGACAGGGACCTTCAACACTGAAGCTTTCTTT. It encodes CASSLKTGTFNTEAFF. This chain joins TRBV5-1 and TRBJ1-1; 7 bases line up with TRBD1. CDR1 is SGHRS and CDR2 is YFSETQ in the germline V gene. The CDR3 has 16 amino acids. The ends lost 4 bases at V and 2 bases at J; junction bases unmatched: 11. Filled out from reference TRBV5-1 and TRBJ1-1, the complete variable domain reads KAGVTQTPRYLIKTRGQQVTLSCSPISGHRSVSWYQQTPGQGLQFLFEYFSETQRNKGNFPGRFSGRQFSNSRSEMNVSTLELGDSALYLCASSLKTGTFNTEAFFGQGTRLTVV.

The chain carries TRBV19 and TRBJ1-6; TRBD1 aligns across 10 bases. Per the germline V gene, CDR1 is LNHDA and CDR2 is SQIVND (reference sequence). This CDR3 spans 16 amino acids. The V gene end was trimmed by 6 bases and the J gene end by 10 bases; junction bases not matched to a gene: 12. CDR3 nucleotide sequence: TGTGCCAGTAGCCCGACCGGGACAGGGGTCGGATCACCCCTCCACTTT. This sequence encodes CASSPTGTGVGSPLHF.

This chain uses TRBV7-2 with TRBJ1-6; TRBD1 aligns across 8 bases. V lost 0 bases, J lost 0 bases, and 10 bases stayed unmatched. This CDR3 is built from 20 residues. Germline V gene data show CDR1 as SGHTA and CDR2 as FQGNSA. Here the CDR3 reads CASSLAPGTGPSSYNSPLHF. CDR3 sequence (DNA): TGTGCCAGCAGCTTAGCGCCCGGGACAGGACCGAGCTCCTATAATTCACCCCTCCACTTT.

The V call is TRBV5-1, the J call TRBJ2-7; 12 bases are shared with TRBD1. The trim removed 3 bases at V and 7 bases at J, leaving 8 bases unmatched. Germline CDR1 and CDR2: SGHRS and YFSETQ. This CDR3 comprises 15 residues. The CDR3 DNA is TGCGCCAGCAGCTGGGGACAGGGGGCTTTGGGAGAGCAGTACTTC. Translation: CASSWGQGALGEQYF.

The chain carries TRBV7-6 and TRBJ1-2, with D possibly TRBD1 on 5 matching bases. Per the germline V gene, CDR1 is SGHVS and CDR2 is FNYEAQ. This CDR3 region has 13 residues. V gave up 0 bases and J gave up 7 bases, with 9 bases separating them. Written as DNA, the CDR3 is TGTGCCAGCAGCTTAGCGGACAACCTTGGCTACACCTTC. Its protein is CASSLADNLGYTF. The full variable domain, with the rest looked up from reference TRBV7-6 and TRBJ1-2, is GAGVSQSPRYKVTKRGQDVALRCDPISGHVSLYWYRQALGQGPEFLTYFNYEAQQDKSGLPNDRFSAERPEGSISTLTIQRTEQRDSAMYRCASSLADNLGYTFGSGTRLTVV.

The chain joins TRBV28 to TRBJ2-7; 9 bases align to TRBD1. Germline CDR1 is MDHEN and CDR2 is SYDVKM. V dropped 4 bases and J dropped 5; count of bases not matched to a gene: 6. This CDR3 has 14 amino acids. CDR3 protein: CASSWDRVGDEQYF. Here the CDR3 DNA reads TGTGCCAGCAGTTGGGACAGGGTGGGGGACGAGCAGTACTTC.

The rearrangement joins TRBV25-1 to TRBJ2-1; perhaps TRBD1 as D (5 bases). V was trimmed by 1 base and J by 9 bases, leaving 10 bases between them. The germline V gene encodes CDR1 MGHDK and CDR2 SYGVNS. There are 13 residues in the CDR3. CDR3 loop: CASSESPRVEQFF. As DNA, the CDR3 is TGTGCCAGCAGTGAATCCCCCAGGGTTGAGCAGTTCTTC.

The chain recombines TRBV19 with TRBJ2-7; weak D call: TRBD1 (5 bases). V dropped 3 bases and J dropped 1 base, with 25 bases sitting between them. This CDR3 has 19 residues. CDR1 is LNHDA, CDR2 SQIVND, per germline (reference sequence). In DNA, the CDR3 is TGTGCCAGTAGTATGGTCGGCAGGGCGAAAGAGCAGAGGTCCTACGAGCAGTACTTC. Protein: CASSMVGRAKEQRSYEQYF. The variable domain in full, with the rest retrieved from reference TRBV19 and TRBJ2-7, is DGGITQSPKYLFRKEGQNVTLSCEQNLNHDAMYWYRQDPGQGLRLIYYSQIVNDFQKGDIAEGYSVSREKKESFPLTVTSAQKNPTAFYLCASSMVGRAKEQRSYEQYFGPGTRLTVT.